These T cell receptor beta chains were read from a single sample in a study of blood T cell repertoires in COVID-19. Measured with immunoSEQ multiplex PCR; TCRdb has only the in-frame clones, and not every one. The sample lists about 210,000 clones; more than 75% were seen once. Sequenced input: peripheral blood. The receptors were gathered from a woman aged 35 to 49 with acute or convalescent COVID-19. Each CDR3 is given with its conserved first and last residue. D genes are given only for firm matches. Expanded clones get a size class; other rows say once, few or many, or leave the size out.

TRBV11-2	TRBJ2-7	TRBD1	.	CASSLSRQGVGYEQYF	TGTGCCAGCAGTCTAAGTAGACAGGGCGTGGGGTACGAGCAGTACTTC
TRBV30	TRBJ2-3	TRBD2	.	CAWSGFLGLAGGTDTQYF	TGTGCCTGGAGTGGTTTTCTCGGTTTAGCGGGGGGCACAGATACGCAGTATTTT
TRBV10-3	TRBJ2-7	TRBD1	.	CAIRDRQGWSSYEQYF	TGTGCCATCAGGGACCGACAGGGCTGGAGCTCCTACGAGCAGTACTTC
TRBV5-5	TRBJ1-5	TRBD1	.	CASSLGRTGTANQPQHF	TGTGCCAGCAGCTTGGGGAGAACCGGGACAGCCAATCAGCCCCAGCATTTT
TRBV7-2	TRBJ2-4	TRBD2	.	CASSPWTSGSGNIQYF	TGTGCCAGCAGCCCCTGGACTAGCGGGAGTGGTAACATTCAGTACTTC
TRBV6-6	TRBJ2-7	TRBD1	.	CASSRDVGQGSYEQYF	TGTGCCAGCAGTCGCGACGTGGGACAGGGGTCCTACGAGCAGTACTTC
TRBV6-1	TRBJ1-1	TRBD1	.	CASSGQGLMRVNTEAFF	TGTGCCAGCAGTGGACAGGGGTTAATGCGGGTGAACACTGAAGCTTTCTTT
TRBV18	TRBJ2-7	TRBD1	.	CASSLSDRVAEQYF	TGTGCCAGCTCACTATCGGACAGGGTAGCCGAGCAGTACTTC
TRBV19	TRBJ1-5	TRBD1	.	CASSDRDRVQPQHF	TGTGCCAGTAGTGACCGGGACAGGGTTCAGCCCCAGCATTTT
TRBV15	TRBJ1-2	.	.	CATSRDRVNYGYTF	TGTGCCACCAGCAGAGATAGAGTTAACTATGGCTACACCTTC
TRBV10-3	TRBJ1-3	TRBD1	.	CAISAQGMKMSGNTIYF	TGTGCCATCAGTGCACAGGGGATGAAAATGTCTGGAAACACCATATATTTT
TRBV5-6	TRBJ2-2	TRBD1	.	CASSFTTGAGDTGELFF	TGTGCCAGCAGCTTTACGACAGGGGCTGGCGACACCGGGGAGCTGTTTTTT
TRBV9	TRBJ1-4	.	.	CASSGNRDGNEKLFF	TGTGCCAGCAGCGGTAACAGGGATGGTAATGAAAAACTGTTTTTT
TRBV6-6	TRBJ2-2	.	.	CASSYIGTGELFF	TGTGCCAGCAGTTACATCGGCACCGGGGAGCTGTTTTTT
TRBV10-3	TRBJ2-7	.	.	CATLRDKKYEQYF	TGTGCCACCCTCCGGGACAAAAAATACGAGCAGTACTTC
TRBV3-1/TRBV3-2	TRBJ1-1	.	once	CASSQGEGRTEAFF	TGTGCCAGCAGCCAAGGAGAGGGGAGGACTGAAGCTTTCTTT
TRBV11-3	TRBJ2-7	TRBD1	.	CASSLAGTGNEQYF	TGTGCCAGCAGCTTAGCCGGGACAGGGAACGAGCAGTACTTC
TRBV6-5	TRBJ1-3	.	.	CASSYSKAGGNTIYF	TGTGCCAGCAGTTACTCGAAAGCAGGGGGAAACACCATATATTTT
TRBV19	TRBJ1-6	TRBD1	once	CASSRDSYNSPLHF	TGTGCCAGTAGTCGGGACAGTTATAATTCACCCCTCCACTTT
TRBV3-1/TRBV3-2	TRBJ1-4	TRBD1	.	CASSQYTGGGEKLFF	TGTGCCAGCAGCCAATATACAGGGGGGGGTGAAAAACTGTTTTTT
TRBV10-3	TRBJ2-1	TRBD2	.	CAIMGLAGEGNEQFF	TGTGCCATCATGGGACTAGCGGGAGAGGGCAATGAGCAGTTCTTC
TRBV9	TRBJ2-2	TRBD2	.	CASSTGGTTGELFF	TGTGCCAGCAGCACGGGGGGAACCACCGGGGAGCTGTTTTTT
TRBV15	TRBJ2-1	TRBD2	.	CATSRGSGGLAGDEQFF	TGTGCCACCAGCAGGGGATCGGGGGGACTCGCGGGAGATGAGCAGTTCTTC
TRBV3-1/TRBV3-2	TRBJ1-2	TRBD1	.	CASSQDSRPGGTGYTF	TGTGCCAGCAGCCAAGATTCTCGGCCAGGGGGCACTGGCTACACCTTC
TRBV11-2	TRBJ2-2	.	few	CASRPSLNTGELFF	TGTGCCAGCAGACCTAGCTTGAACACCGGGGAGCTGTTTTTT
TRBV19	TRBJ1-2	.	.	CASSWAINYGYTF	TGTGCCAGTAGTTGGGCAATTAACTATGGCTACACCTTC
TRBV7-2	TRBJ1-3	.	few	CASSQGSGAVNTIYF	TGTGCCAGCAGCCAAGGCTCAGGGGCGGTAAACACCATATATTTT
TRBV7-9	TRBJ2-3	TRBD2	once	CASSFKTSGGSTDTQYF	TGTGCCAGCAGCTTCAAGACTAGCGGGGGAAGCACAGATACGCAGTATTTT
TRBV2	TRBJ1-2	.	.	CASSSYRAYYTF	TGTGCCAGCAGTTCTTACAGGGCTTACTACACCTTC
TRBV4-1	TRBJ2-1	TRBD2	.	CASSPVLAGGPWEQFF	TGCGCCAGCAGCCCCGTCCTAGCGGGAGGGCCTTGGGAGCAGTTCTTC
TRBV5-1	TRBJ2-1	TRBD2	.	CASSLGFGGRGQNEQFF	TGCGCCAGCAGCTTGGGATTTGGCGGGAGAGGTCAGAATGAGCAGTTCTTC
TRBV9	TRBJ2-7	.	.	CASSVGLASRPDEQYF	TGTGCCAGCAGCGTAGGGCTAGCTAGCAGACCGGACGAGCAGTACTTC
TRBV18	TRBJ2-1	.	.	CASSLGPMGQFF	TGTGCCAGCTCTTTGGGCCCAATGGGGCAGTTCTTC
TRBV3-1/TRBV3-2	TRBJ2-7	TRBD1	once	CASSQDPYGQVNYYEQYF	TGTGCCAGCAGCCAAGACCCTTACGGACAGGTTAATTATTACGAGCAGTACTTC
TRBV6-2/TRBV6-3	TRBJ1-1	.	.	CASSYSEGGTEAFF	TGTGCCAGCAGTTACTCGGAGGGGGGGACTGAAGCTTTCTTT
TRBV11-2	TRBJ2-7	.	.	CASSLYGRVGSYEQYF	TGTGCCAGCAGCTTATATGGCAGGGTGGGATCCTACGAGCAGTACTTC
TRBV7-8	TRBJ1-2	.	.	CASSLDSNYGYTF	TGTGCCAGCAGCCTGGACAGCAACTATGGCTACACCTTC